The 13 T cell receptor beta chains below all came from one sample that was sequenced in a study of naive and memory T cell subsets. Two oligonucleotides, mixed equimolar, formed the beta constant-region primer covering TRBC1 and TRBC2. One entry per CDR3 protein results from TCRdb running MiXCR on the UMI-ligation and nested PCR reads. The sample has over 25,000 distinct CDR3 sequences, roughly a tenth seen once. The sample comprised effector memory CD4+ T cells from blood. Subset: effector memory, CD45RA- CD27-. All receptors come from a human donor in good health.

This clonotype is medium-sized within its sample. J is TRBJ1-3 and V is TRBV7-6, with D unclear. V lost 1 base and J lost 4, with 2 bases in between. The V gene's germline CDR1 is SGHVS and CDR2 FNYEAQ. This CDR3 spans 12 amino acids. The DNA for the CDR3 is TGTGCCAGCAGCTTAGAAGGAAACACCATATATTTT. This sequence encodes CASSLEGNTIYF. The full variable domain, completed using reference TRBV7-6 and TRBJ1-3, is GAGVSQSPRYKVTKRGQDVALRCDPISGHVSLYWYRQALGQGPEFLTYFNYEAQQDKSGLPNDRFSAERPEGSISTLTIQRTEQRDSAMYRCASSLEGNTIYFGEGSWLTVV.

The sample holds a few counts of this clonotype. This chain connects TRBV12-3 or TRBV12-4 to TRBJ1-2; D possibly corresponds to TRBD1 (6 bases). There are 13 residues in the CDR3. V was shortened by 3 bases and J by 2 bases, with 7 bases between the two germline ends. The CDR3: CASSFGQNYGYTF. The CDR3 DNA is TGTGCCAGCAGTTTCGGACAGAACTATGGCTACACCTTC.

The chain combines TRBV4-3 with TRBJ1-5; D call uncertain. The length of the CDR3 is 13 residues. Trimming took 0 bases from V and 7 from J, leaving 7 bases between them. CDR1 and CDR2 (germline): LGHNA, YSLEER. DNA of the CDR3: TGCGCCAGCAGCCAAGAACCCGGACAGCCCCAGCATTTT. Its translation: CASSQEPGQPQHF.

This clonotype was observed at least ten times. J is TRBJ2-3 and V is TRBV7-2; the D gene is possibly TRBD2 (5 bases). V was cut by 5 bases and J by 2 bases, with 11 bases left in between. In germline, CDR1 is SGHTA, CDR2 FQGNSA. This CDR3 comprises 14 residues. CDR3: CASSPGLTTDTQYF. CDR3 DNA: TGTGCCAGCAGCCCTGGACTGACCACAGATACGCAGTATTTT. Filled out from reference TRBV7-2 and TRBJ2-3, the complete variable domain reads GAGVSQSPSNKVTEKGKDVELRCDPISGHTALYWYRQSLGQGLEFLIYFQGNSAPDKSGLPSDRFSAERTGGSVSTLTIQRTQQEDSAVYLCASSPGLTTDTQYFGPGTRLTVL.

The chain recombines TRBV23-1 with TRBJ2-2, with 8 bases aligning to TRBD2. TRBV23-1 is identified as an open reading frame with a role that is uncertain. This CDR3 spans 19 amino acids. Trimming at V came to 4 bases and at J to 1 base, leaving 14 bases not matched to a gene. The CDR3 protein is CASSLPEGLDGENTGELFF. In DNA, the CDR3 is TGCGCCAGCAGTCTCCCGGAGGGACTAGACGGCGAGAACACCGGGGAGCTGTTTTTT.

This clonotype appeared once. This chain links TRBV29-1 with TRBJ2-1; 11 positions match TRBD1. V dropped 7 bases and J dropped 3; count of bases not matched to a gene: 2. Germline V gives CDR1 SQVTM, CDR2 ANQGSEA. The CDR3 is made up of 13 amino acids. The CDR3 spells CSGGQGGYNEQFF. CDR3 nucleotide sequence: TGCAGCGGGGGACAGGGGGGCTACAATGAGCAGTTCTTC.

The rearrangement uses TRBV3-1 and TRBJ2-4, with D perhaps being TRBD1 or TRBD2 (5 bases each). V was pared by 4 bases and J by 8 bases, with 12 bases between. Germline V CDR1 and CDR2: LGHDT, YNNKEL (reference sequence). The CDR3 spans 13 residues. Here the CDR3 DNA reads TGTGCCAGCAGCCGGGGGTCCGGGGACATTCAGTACTTC. Amino acid sequence: CASSRGSGDIQYF.

This clonotype was counted a few times. This rearrangement joins TRBV7-9 to TRBJ2-7, with TRBD1 matching over 11 bases. V trimming: 3 bases; J trimming: 4 bases; junction bases outside the gene matches: 8. This CDR3 comprises 16 residues. Looked up from germline, CDR1 is SEHNR and CDR2 is FQNEAQ (reference sequence). DNA of the CDR3: TGTGCCAGCAGCTTGGACAGGGGGCGTCTGAAGTACGAGCAGTACTTC. It translates to CASSLDRGRLKYEQYF.

This clonotype was seen a few times. The V and J genes are TRBV19 and TRBJ1-5; D remains ambiguous. Germline values: CDR1 LNHDA, CDR2 SQIVND (reference sequence). The CDR3 extends over 15 amino acids. With 3 bases removed from V and 3 bases from J, the gap between germline ends came to 12 bases. CDR3 bases: TGTGCCAGTAGTATGACCAAAGTCCTCAATCAGCCCCAGCATTTT. Its protein product is CASSMTKVLNQPQHF.

This clonotype was detected only a few times. The chain carries TRBV28 and TRBJ2-2, with D hard to call. This CDR3 has 15 amino acids. The V end was cut by 3 bases, the J end by 4 bases, with 12 bases between. Germline V lookup: CDR1 MDHEN, CDR2 SYDVKM. DNA for the CDR3: TGTGCCAGCAGTTTCCTGGAAAGGAGCACCGGGGAGCTGTTTTTT. Encoded protein: CASSFLERSTGELFF. The whole variable domain, filled in from reference TRBV28 and TRBJ2-2, reads DVKVTQSSRYLVKRTGEKVFLECVQDMDHENMFWYRQDPGLGLRLIYFSYDVKMKEKGDIPEGYSVSREKKERFSLILESASTNQTSMYLCASSFLERSTGELFFGEGSRLTVL.

This clonotype was seen at least ten times. This chain joins TRBV4-2 and TRBJ2-1, with 7 bases lining up with TRBD1. The length of the CDR3 is 16 residues. V trimming: 5 bases; J trimming: 6 bases; junction bases outside the gene matches: 13. Looked up from germline, CDR1 is LGHNA and CDR2 is YNFKEQ. CDR3 DNA sequence: TGTGCCAGCAGCTCACAAACAGGGGTGATTGGCAATGAGCAGTTCTTC. Translating gives CASSSQTGVIGNEQFF.

Ten or more counts support this clonotype. The gene calls are TRBV12-3 or TRBV12-4 and TRBJ2-7; D is perhaps TRBD1 (6 bases). This CDR3 comprises 16 residues. The germline V and J ends were trimmed by 6 bases and 3 bases, with 21 bases remaining between them. The CDR3: CASSPGNRDRSYEQYF. Written as DNA, the CDR3 is TGTGCCAGCAGCCCCGGGAACCGAGACAGGAGCTACGAGCAGTACTTC.

This clonotype was counted many times. The rearrangement links TRBV6-2 or TRBV6-3 to TRBJ2-3, with TRBD2 as a possible D gene (6 bases). This CDR3 contains 13 residues. V gave up 5 bases and J gave up 2 bases, with 8 bases separating them. Germline loops: CDR1 MNHEY, CDR2 SVGEGT. For the CDR3, the DNA is TGTGCCAGCAGTAGGGACTCCACAGATACGCAGTATTTT. Protein: CASSRDSTDTQYF.